This TCR beta chain was recovered during a study of identical twins. This CDR3 contains 13 residues. Deletions cut 0 bases from V and 5 bases from J, with 8 bases between. Germline lookup yields CDR1 DFQATT and CDR2 SNEGSKA (reference sequence). Healthy Caucasian donors formed the entire cohort. This clonotype was counted many times. What it binds is not known. One entry per CDR3 protein results from TCRdb running MiXCR on the 5' RACE reads. Of roughly 690,000 distinct CDR3 sequences in the sample, less than 7% were seen once. Overall study findings and caveats: Out-of-frame alpha sequences common to twins exhibited a surplus of low generation probability. With abundant cord blood beta clonotypes, insertions were fewer; memory repertoires showed no such pattern.

V and J are TRBV20-1 and TRBJ2-4; D call uncertain. The TCR sequence derives from a man between 18 and 35 years old in good health. Material: naive T cells sorted from blood. This CDR3 reads CSAREGSQNIQYF. DNA for the CDR3: TGCAGTGCTAGAGAGGGCAGCCAAAACATTCAGTACTTC.